These 9 T cell receptor beta chains share one sample of origin, sequenced in a study of a mutant IDH1 vaccine in newly diagnosed glioma. The time point was: week 35, safety follow-up. Topical imiquimod was applied with each vaccine dose, which held 300 ug of mutant IDH1 20-mer peptide. Their antigens are not known. Produced via immunoSEQ multiplex PCR; TCRdb's table is partial and in-frame only. The table shows tens of thousands of clones, with about four fifths occurring only once. Sequenced here: PBMCs, sampled from a glioma patient whose treatment included an IDH1 peptide vaccine. The receptor source for this set is a man aged 50 or older with glioma.

The chain has TRBV5-1 and TRBJ2-7; perhaps TRBD2 as D (5 bases). Trimming took 3 bases from V and 7 from J, leaving 23 bases between them. In germline, CDR1 is SGHRS, CDR2 YFSETQ. The CDR3 runs 16 residues. The CDR3 DNA reads as TGCGCCAGCAGCTCGCTCCAACACGGTGGGGAGAGAGAGCAGTACTTC. Translation: CASSSLQHGGEREQYF.

The rearrangement links TRBV18 to TRBJ2-5; D remains unclear. V gave up 0 bases and J gave up 1 base, with 6 bases separating them. Germline V lookup: CDR1 KGHSH, CDR2 LQKENI. The CDR3 has 14 residues. This CDR3 is CASSPPEPQETQYF. The CDR3 region has the DNA TGTGCCAGCTCACCACCGGAACCCCAAGAGACCCAGTACTTC.

The chain uses TRBV5-1 and TRBJ2-3, with 7 bases that match TRBD2. With 3 bases clipped from V and 0 bases from J, the junction kept 4 bases outside the gene matches. The CDR3 totals 15 residues. CDR1 SGHRS and CDR2 YFSETQ come from the germline V gene. CDR3 in DNA: TGCGCCAGCAGCTGGGGGGGAGGGAGCACAGATACGCAGTATTTT. Its translation is CASSWGGGSTDTQYF. The full variable domain, in which reference TRBV5-1 and TRBJ2-3 provide the parts outside the CDR3, is KAGVTQTPRYLIKTRGQQVTLSCSPISGHRSVSWYQQTPGQGLQFLFEYFSETQRNKGNFPGRFSGRQFSNSRSEMNVSTLELGDSALYLCASSWGGGSTDTQYFGPGTRLTVL.

V is TRBV5-6 and J is TRBJ2-5; TRBD2 matches at 16 bases. V shed 4 bases, J shed 5 bases, and the junction held 11 bases outside the gene matches. Germline CDR1 and CDR2: SGHDT and YYEEEE. The CDR3 length is 18 residues. CDR3 in amino acids: CASSPGTSGRAVRETQYF. CDR3 sequence (DNA): TGTGCCAGCAGCCCAGGGACTAGCGGGAGGGCCGTCAGGGAGACCCAGTACTTC.

This sequence joins TRBV19 and TRBJ2-7, with 11 bases matching TRBD2. CDR3 size: 15 residues. Germline trimming cut 4 bases from V and 3 bases from J; bases unmatched to any gene: 5. The germline CDR1 and CDR2 sequences are LNHDA and SQIVND (reference sequence). The DNA of the CDR3 is TGTGCCAGTAGTAGAACCGGGACTAGCGGCTACGAGCAGTACTTC. Translating gives CASSRTGTSGYEQYF.

The chain links TRBV29-1 to TRBJ2-2, with 10 bases identical to TRBD1. The J segment lost 3 bases and the V segment lost 6 bases, leaving 4 bases of the junction unmatched. This CDR3 is 14 amino acids long. From germline, CDR1 is SQVTM and CDR2 ANQGSEA. CDR3 region: CSVGQGGYTGELFF. The CDR3 bases are TGCAGCGTCGGACAGGGGGGTTACACCGGGGAGCTGTTTTTT.

This rearrangement joins TRBV4-1 to TRBJ2-1; TRBD2 matches 16 bases. CDR1 is MGHRA, CDR2 YSYEKL, per germline. The CDR3 consists of 19 residues. The trim removed 6 bases at V and 5 bases at J, leaving 13 bases unmatched. This CDR3 reads CASSLHGTSGRVLNNEQFF. The CDR3 nucleotides read TGCGCCAGCAGTCTCCACGGGACTAGCGGGAGGGTCTTAAACAATGAGCAGTTCTTC.

This chain connects TRBV19 to TRBJ1-1; no definite D call. The CDR3 consists of 14 residues. Trimming removed 3 bases from V and 3 bases from J, with 11 bases in between. Germline-derived CDR1 and CDR2 are LNHDA and SQIVND (reference sequence). CDR3 region: CASSIRLGDTEAFF. The CDR3 nucleotides are TGTGCCAGTAGTATCAGGCTCGGGGACACTGAAGCTTTCTTT.

The chain is built from TRBV5-1 and TRBJ2-2; possibly TRBD2 for D (7 bases). V gave up 4 bases and J gave up 4 bases, with 17 bases separating them. The CDR3 sequence is 16 residues long. CDR1 SGHRS and CDR2 YFSETQ come from the germline V gene. The DNA for the CDR3 is TGCGCCAGCAGCGGGGGGGCCCAACAGGGCACCGGGGAGCTGTTTTTT. Amino acids: CASSGGAQQGTGELFF.